This passage covers 7 T cell receptor beta chains from one sample sequenced in a study of blood T cell repertoires in COVID-19. Generated by immunoSEQ multiplex PCR, the TCRdb table keeps only in-frame clones and is missing some. In the table there are roughly 36,000 clones, 90% of which are singletons. Sequencing was carried out using peripheral blood. These receptors were collected from a man aged 60-69 years with active or convalescent COVID-19.

The chain is built from TRBV11-3 and TRBJ2-7; perhaps TRBD2 as D (6 bases). V was cut by 1 base and J by 3 bases, with 7 bases left in between. The CDR3 length is 13 residues. Germline CDR1 is SGHNT and CDR2 is YENEEA. The CDR3 bases are TGTGCCAGCAGCTTAGGGCGGGACTACGAGCAGTACTTC. Translation: CASSLGRDYEQYF.

This clone appeared a single time. The gene calls are TRBV24-1 and TRBJ2-5; 7 bases fit TRBD1. The CDR3 is made up of 13 amino acids. The germline V gene encodes CDR1 KGHDR and CDR2 SFDVKD. Trimming removed 2 bases from V and 4 bases from J; junction bases left unmatched: 0. CDR3 bases: TGTGCCACCAGTGATTGGGACAGAGAGACCCAGTACTTC. This gives the protein CATSDWDRETQYF.

The chain combines TRBV5-1 with TRBJ2-2; 11 bases map to TRBD1. The CDR3 is made up of 14 amino acids. V lost 8 bases, J lost 2 bases, and 2 bases stayed unmatched. Looked up from germline, CDR1 is SGHRS and CDR2 is YFSETQ. CDR3 protein: CASRTGGNTGELFF. In DNA, the CDR3 is TGCGCCAGTAGGACAGGGGGCAACACCGGGGAGCTGTTTTTT. Based on the CDR3 plus reference TRBV5-1 and TRBJ2-2, the full variable domain is KAGVTQTPRYLIKTRGQQVTLSCSPISGHRSVSWYQQTPGQGLQFLFEYFSETQRNKGNFPGRFSGRQFSNSRSEMNVSTLELGDSALYLCASRTGGNTGELFFGEGSRLTVL.

The chain has TRBV28 and TRBJ1-6; D is possibly TRBD1 (6 bases). CDR1 is MDHEN, CDR2 SYDVKM, per germline. The V and J ends lost 3 bases and 8 bases respectively, with 11 bases between them. This CDR3 has 14 residues. The CDR3 sequence: CASSFSGDYSPLHF. The DNA of the CDR3 is TGTGCCAGCAGTTTCTCAGGGGATTATTCACCCCTCCACTTT.

The CDR3 protein is CASSPRARSGNTIYF. The CDR3 DNA reads as TGCGCCAGCAGTCCCAGGGCCCGCTCTGGAAACACCATATATTTT. The rearrangement uses TRBV4-3 and TRBJ1-3; tentative D call: TRBD1 (5 bases). Germline lookup yields CDR1 LGHNA and CDR2 YSLEER. V was clipped by 6 bases and J by 0 bases, with 12 bases between them. This CDR3 is 15 amino acids long.

The chain is built from TRBV5-6 and TRBJ1-2, with 8 bases that match TRBD1. The CDR3 has 17 amino acids. Germline loops: CDR1 SGHDT, CDR2 YYEEEE. The V segment lost 3 bases and the J segment 1 base; nucleotides outside the gene matches: 11. In DNA, the CDR3 is TGTGCCAGCAGCTCCAGGGGGCTGGGCCCCTTTAACTATGGCTACACCTTC. This sequence encodes CASSSRGLGPFNYGYTF.

The chain uses TRBV4-3 and TRBJ1-4; tentative D call: TRBD1 (5 bases). V dropped 1 base and J dropped 8 bases, with 14 bases sitting between them. CDR1 is LGHNA, CDR2 YSLEER, per germline. The CDR3 totals 15 residues. CDR3 DNA sequence: TGCGCCAGCAGCCAAGTTTTGGGGCGAGACGAAAAACTGTTTTTT. It translates to CASSQVLGRDEKLFF.